This T cell receptor beta chain was captured in a study of T cells in Graves' hyperthyroidism and ophthalmopathy. Study-wide points: The model forecast ophthalmopathy, anticipating it by a median around 6.4 months before onset.

The CDR3 regions of TCR beta were amplified from RNA transcripts. First-round RT-PCR targeting the TCR CDR3 was performed with the HTBI primer set. One entry per CDR3 protein results from TCRdb running MiXCR on the multiplex PCR reads. The data contain roughly 300,000 distinct CDR3 sequences, around a fifth of them singletons. V lost 4 bases to trimming and J lost 3 bases; unmatched junction nucleotides: 6. This CDR3 region has 16 residues. In germline, CDR1 is SGHDN, CDR2 FVKESK. This clonotype turned up a few times. Its antigen is as yet unknown. The sample consisted of blood. The receptor's source is a woman between 45 and 60 years old with Graves' hyperthyroidism. The V call is TRBV14, the J call TRBJ2-4; TRBD2 matches at 10 bases. The CDR3 bases are TGTGCCAGCAGCCGAACTAGCGGGATGGGCAAAAACATTCAGTACTTC. It specifies CASSRTSGMGKNIQYF. The variable domain in full, with the rest retrieved from reference TRBV14 and TRBJ2-4, is EAGVTQFPSHSVIEKGQTVTLRCDPISGHDNLYWYRRVMGKEIKFLLHFVKESKQDESGMPNNRFLAERTGGTYSTLKVQPAELEDSGVYFCASSRTSGMGKNIQYFGAGTRLSVL.